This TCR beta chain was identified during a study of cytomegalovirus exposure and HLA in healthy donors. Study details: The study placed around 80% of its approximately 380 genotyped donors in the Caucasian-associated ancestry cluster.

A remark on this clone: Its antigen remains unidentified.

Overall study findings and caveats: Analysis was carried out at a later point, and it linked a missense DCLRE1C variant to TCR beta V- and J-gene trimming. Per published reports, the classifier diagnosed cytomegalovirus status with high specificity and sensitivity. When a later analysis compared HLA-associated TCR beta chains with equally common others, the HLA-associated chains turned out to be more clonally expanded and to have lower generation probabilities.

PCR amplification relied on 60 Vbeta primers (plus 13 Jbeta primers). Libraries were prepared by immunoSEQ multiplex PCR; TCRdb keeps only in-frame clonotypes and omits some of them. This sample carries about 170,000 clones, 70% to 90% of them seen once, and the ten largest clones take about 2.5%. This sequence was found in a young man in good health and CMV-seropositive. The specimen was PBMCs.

CDR3 residues: CASSLGTSGSARQYF. The CDR3 DNA reads as TGTGCCAGCAGCCTCGGGACTAGCGGATCCGCGCGGCAGTACTTC. V is TRBV5-4 and J is TRBJ2-7; 11 positions agree with TRBD2. Losses at the gene ends were 4 bases for V and 9 bases for J; bases not matched to a gene: 12. The V gene's germline CDR1 is SGHNT and CDR2 YYREEE (reference sequence). This CDR3 has 15 amino acids.